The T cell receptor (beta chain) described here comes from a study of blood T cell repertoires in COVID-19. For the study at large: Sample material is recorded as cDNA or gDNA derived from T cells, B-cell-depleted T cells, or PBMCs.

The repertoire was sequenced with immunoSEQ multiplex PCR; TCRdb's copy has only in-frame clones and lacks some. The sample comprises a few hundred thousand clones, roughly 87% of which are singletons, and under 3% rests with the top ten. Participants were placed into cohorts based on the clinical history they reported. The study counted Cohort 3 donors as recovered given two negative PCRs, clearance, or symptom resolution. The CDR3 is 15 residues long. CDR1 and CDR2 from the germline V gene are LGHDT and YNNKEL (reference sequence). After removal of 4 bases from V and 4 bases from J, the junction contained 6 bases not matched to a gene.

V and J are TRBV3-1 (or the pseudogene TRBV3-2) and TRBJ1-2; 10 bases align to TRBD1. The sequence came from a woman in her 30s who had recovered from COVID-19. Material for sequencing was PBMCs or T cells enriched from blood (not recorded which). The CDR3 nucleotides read TGTGCCAGCAGCCCACCGGGACAGGGGTTCTATGGCTACACCTTC. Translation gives CASSPPGQGFYGYTF.